This TCR beta chain was observed in a study of cytomegalovirus exposure and HLA in healthy donors. Overall study results and limits: Roughly uniform depth of sequencing across donors was assumed in presence/absence analyses.

In regard to this clone: The antigen is unknown.

The PCR ran on 60 Vbeta and 13 Jbeta primers. TCRdb's table, derived via immunoSEQ multiplex PCR, lists solely in-frame clones and lacks some. The sample shows around 120,000 clones, 60% to 85% of them seen only once. Germline assignment: CDR1 MDHEN and CDR2 SYDVKM. The V and J ends lost 6 bases and 7 bases, in that order; junction bases with no gene match: 12. This CDR3 spans 16 amino acids. The rearrangement uses TRBV28 and TRBJ1-6; TRBD1 aligns across 7 bases. The origin of this receptor is a woman aged 40 to 55 in good health and CMV-seronegative. Sequencing was done on a sample of PBMCs. The CDR3 nucleotides read TGTGCCAGCAGCGCGACCAGACAGGGACGGAATTCACCCCTCCACTTT. Translation: CASSATRQGRNSPLHF.